Each of the 9 T cell receptor beta chains below was sequenced from the same sample in a study of blood T cell repertoires in COVID-19. The data were produced by immunoSEQ multiplex PCR, yet TCRdb's version contains in-frame clones alone and is incomplete. The sample shows 150,000 to 200,000 clones, about 83% of them seen only once. The sequenced sample consisted of peripheral blood. These receptors originate from a man between 40 and 49 years old who had recovered from COVID-19.

This clone occurred once. V usage is TRBV11-2 and J usage is TRBJ2-5; D might be TRBD2 (6 bases). The germline CDR1 and CDR2 sequences are SGHAT and FQNNGV. Trimming cost V 2 bases and J 5 bases, with 9 bases left between them. CDR3 length equals 13 residues. CDR3 sequence reads: CASSLSGRETQYF. Written as DNA, the CDR3 is TGTGCCAGCAGCTTATCAGGGAGGGAGACCCAGTACTTC.

This rearrangement joins TRBV9 to TRBJ2-2; D perhaps matches TRBD1 (6 bases). The CDR3 is 15 residues long. The germline CDR1 and CDR2 sequences are SGDLS and YYNGEE. V gave up 4 bases and J gave up 0 bases, with 10 bases separating them. The CDR3 nucleotides read TGTGCCAGCAGCCACGGGACACCGAACACCGGGGAGCTGTTTTTT. Protein product: CASSHGTPNTGELFF.

The rearrangement uses TRBV7-2 and TRBJ1-5; D gene uncertain. Per the germline V gene, CDR1 is SGHTA and CDR2 is FQGNSA. CDR3 length equals 16 residues. The germline V and J ends were trimmed by 5 bases and 2 bases, with 16 bases remaining between them. CDR3 amino acids: CASSPVGRAGNQPQHF. CDR3 coding DNA: TGTGCCAGCAGCCCAGTGGGGAGGGCCGGCAATCAGCCCCAGCATTTT.

The gene calls are TRBV6-1 and TRBJ2-5; 10 nucleotides line up with TRBD2. The germline gives CDR1 MNHNS, CDR2 SASEGT. The CDR3 spans 14 residues. After removal of 2 bases from V and 5 bases from J, the junction contained 2 bases not matched to a gene. The CDR3 nucleotides are TGTGCCAGCAGTGAATCTAGCGGGAGTGAGACCCAGTACTTC. Residues: CASSESSGSETQYF.

J is TRBJ2-2 and V is TRBV5-4, with TRBD1 matching 11 bases. The CDR3 spans 16 residues. Germline trimming cut 3 bases from V and 5 bases from J; bases unmatched to any gene: 6. In germline, CDR1 is SGHNT, CDR2 YYREEE (reference sequence). Here the CDR3 reads CASSSEGTGGTGELFF. CDR3 nucleotide sequence: TGTGCCAGCAGCTCTGAAGGGACAGGGGGGACCGGGGAGCTGTTTTTT.

The chain employs TRBV14 and TRBJ2-1; TRBD2 matches 11 bases. The CDR3 sequence is 19 residues long. The germline CDR1 and CDR2 sequences are SGHDN and FVKESK. J was trimmed by 5 bases and V by 0 bases; bases with no gene match: 12. This CDR3 reads CASSQDHRTGTSGDNEQFF. In nucleotides, the CDR3 is TGTGCCAGCAGCCAAGACCATCGGACCGGGACTAGCGGAGACAATGAGCAGTTCTTC. Full variable domain (remainder filled in from reference TRBV14 and TRBJ2-1): EAGVTQFPSHSVIEKGQTVTLRCDPISGHDNLYWYRRVMGKEIKFLLHFVKESKQDESGMPNNRFLAERTGGTYSTLKVQPAELEDSGVYFCASSQDHRTGTSGDNEQFFGPGTRLTVL.

The V and J genes are TRBV6-2 or TRBV6-3 and TRBJ2-7; D gene ambiguous. Deletions cut 0 bases from V and 6 bases from J, with 6 bases between. Germline CDR1 and CDR2: MNHEY and SVGEGT. The CDR3 has 12 amino acids. DNA for the CDR3: TGTGCCAGCAGTTACTCCCTACTCGAGCAGTACTTC. Its protein product is CASSYSLLEQYF.

The rearrangement links TRBV5-4 to TRBJ2-3; D uncertain. Trimming left V 1 base short and J 1 base short, with 10 bases between. Looked up from germline, CDR1 is SGHNT and CDR2 is YYREEE (reference sequence). This CDR3 has 15 amino acids. The CDR3 DNA is TGTGCCAGCAGCTTGAGGCTAGTCGGCACAGATACGCAGTATTTT. This codes for CASSLRLVGTDTQYF. Full variable domain (rest looked up from reference TRBV5-4 and TRBJ2-3): ETGVTQSPTHLIKTRGQQVTLRCSSQSGHNTVSWYQQALGQGPQFIFQYYREEENGRGNFPPRFSGLQFPNYSSELNVNALELDDSALYLCASSLRLVGTDTQYFGPGTRLTVL.

The rearrangement links TRBV7-2 to TRBJ1-2, with 9 positions matching TRBD1. V shed 2 bases and J 7 bases; nucleotides not matched to a gene: 11. Germline V gene lookup returns CDR1 SGHTA and CDR2 FQGNSA. The CDR3 runs to 16 residues. This CDR3 reads CASSLQPGQGSGGYTF. CDR3 in DNA: TGTGCCAGCAGCTTACAGCCGGGACAGGGTTCGGGTGGCTACACCTTC.